The TCR beta chain under discussion was sequenced for a study of blood T cell repertoires in COVID-19. As for the study in general: Acute and convalescent COVID-19 specimens originated in the United States, Italy and Spain. T cells, B-cell-depleted T cells, or PBMCs provided the cDNA or gDNA that served as material.

In the study's own analysis: Amplification with reference gene primers provided the estimates of nucleated cell counts. Clones were read by immunoSEQ multiplex PCR, and TCRdb kept only the in-frame ones, dropping some. D and trimming were read from the DNA, whereas the V and J calls and clone size are those reported in that table. The table records under 250,000 clones, around 79% of them present only once. This CDR3 region has 14 residues. Trimming stripped 1 base from V and 0 bases from J, with 7 bases between. Per germline, CDR1 SGHNT and CDR2 YYREEE (reference sequence). The material sequenced was peripheral blood. The V gene is TRBV5-4, the J gene TRBJ1-1; D gene unclear. This sequence originates from a woman in her forties with COVID-19, enrolled during active disease. The CDR3 DNA is TGTGCCAGCAGCTTGCCCAGTGTGAACACTGAAGCTTTCTTT. Translating gives CASSLPSVNTEAFF.